Sequencing of this TCR beta chain was carried out in a study of T cell responses to AZD1222 COVID-19 vaccine. Produced via immunoSEQ multiplex PCR; TCRdb's table is partial and in-frame only. This table has more than 95,000 clones, 75% to 90% appearing once. Study-level findings and limits: The donors showed a predominance of white British ancestry and of females, with possible underestimation of clonal diversity.

Note on this clone: Antigen unknown.

V gave up 0 bases and J gave up 4 bases; unmatched junction bases: 9. Germline CDR1 and CDR2: KGHSH and LQKENI. CDR3 size: 17 residues. This clonotype was obtained from an adult who received the AZD1222 COVID-19 vaccine. V and J are TRBV18 and TRBJ2-7; TRBD2 aligns across 10 bases. Material: peripheral blood, obtained 28 days after the second AZD1222 dose. The CDR3 nucleotides are TGTGCCAGCTCACCACCGGCTAGCGGGAGTGGGGGTTACGAGCAGTACTTC. Residues: CASSPPASGSGGYEQYF. Complete variable domain (other parts from reference TRBV18 and TRBJ2-7): NAGVMQNPRHLVRRRGQEARLRCSPMKGHSHVYWYRQLPEEGLKFMVYLQKENIIDESGMPKERFSAEFPKEGPSILRIQQVVRGDSAAYFCASSPPASGSGGYEQYFGPGTRLTVT.